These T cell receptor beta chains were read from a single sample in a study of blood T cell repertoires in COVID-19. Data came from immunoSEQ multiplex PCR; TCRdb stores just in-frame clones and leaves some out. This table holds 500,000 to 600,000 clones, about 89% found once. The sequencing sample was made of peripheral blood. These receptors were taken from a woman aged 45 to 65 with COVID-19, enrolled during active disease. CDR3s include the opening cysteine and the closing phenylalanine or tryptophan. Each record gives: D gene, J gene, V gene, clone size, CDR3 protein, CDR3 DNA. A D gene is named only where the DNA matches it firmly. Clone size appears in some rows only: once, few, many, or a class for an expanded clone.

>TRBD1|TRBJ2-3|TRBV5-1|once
CATGQGIDTDTQYF
TGCGCCACCGGACAGGGGATCGACACAGATACGCAGTATTTT
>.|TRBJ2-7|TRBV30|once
CAWTPGIYNEQYF
TGTGCCTGGACCCCAGGGATTTACAACGAGCAGTACTTC
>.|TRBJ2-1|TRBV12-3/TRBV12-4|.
CASTLVDGGEQFF
TGTGCCAGCACCCTGGTTGACGGGGGTGAGCAGTTCTTC
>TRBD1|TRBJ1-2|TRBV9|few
CASSGRGRGNGYTF
TGTGCCAGCAGCGGCAGGGGGCGCGGGAATGGCTACACCTTC
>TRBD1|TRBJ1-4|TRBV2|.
CASARTGQEKLFF
TGTGCCAGCGCCCGGACAGGCCAAGAAAAACTGTTTTTT
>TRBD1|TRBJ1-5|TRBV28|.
CASEDGQVNQPQHF
TGTGCCAGCGAAGATGGACAGGTCAATCAGCCCCAGCATTTT
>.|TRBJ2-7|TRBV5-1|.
CASSAGSGISSYEQYF
TGCGCCAGCAGCGCTGGATCAGGGATTAGCTCCTACGAGCAGTACTTC
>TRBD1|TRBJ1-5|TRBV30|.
CAWVPQGANQPQHF
TGTGCCTGGGTCCCACAGGGGGCTAATCAGCCCCAGCATTTT
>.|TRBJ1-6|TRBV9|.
CASSVAGGTPPSPLHF
TGTGCCAGCAGCGTAGCCGGGGGGACCCCCCCTTCACCCCTCCACTTT
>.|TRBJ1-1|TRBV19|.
CASSPRRDSEAFF
TGTGCCAGTAGTCCTCGCCGGGACTCTGAAGCTTTCTTT
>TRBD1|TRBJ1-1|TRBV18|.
CASSPQGAEAFF
TGTGCCAGCTCACCGCAGGGGGCTGAAGCTTTCTTT
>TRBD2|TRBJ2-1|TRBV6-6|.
CASSYREGLGNEQFF
TGTGCCAGCAGTTACAGGGAGGGGTTAGGCAATGAGCAGTTCTTC
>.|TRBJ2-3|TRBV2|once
CASIPRLTDTQYF
TGTGCCAGCATCCCGCGGCTCACAGATACGCAGTATTTT
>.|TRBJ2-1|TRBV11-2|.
CASSLTGLPGNEQFF
TGTGCCAGCAGCCTCACGGGACTCCCGGGCAATGAGCAGTTCTTC
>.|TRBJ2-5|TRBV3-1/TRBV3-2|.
CASSQSAGETQYF
TGTGCCAGCAGCCAAAGTGCAGGGGAGACCCAGTACTTC
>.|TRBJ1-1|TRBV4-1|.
CASSPNRDAEAFF
TGCGCCAGCAGCCCAAACAGGGACGCTGAAGCTTTCTTT
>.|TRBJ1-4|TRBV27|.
CASSSIRYSEKLFF
TGTGCCAGCAGTTCGATTAGATATAGTGAAAAACTGTTTTTT
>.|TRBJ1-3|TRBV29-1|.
CSVRREGSENTIYF
TGCAGCGTGAGGCGGGAGGGCTCTGAAAACACCATATATTTT
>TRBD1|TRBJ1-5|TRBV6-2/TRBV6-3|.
CASSRLGQGASQPQHF
TGTGCCAGCAGTCGACTGGGACAGGGAGCTTCTCAGCCCCAGCATTTT
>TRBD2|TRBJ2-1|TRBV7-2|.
CASSLISGGNYNEQFF
TGTGCCAGCAGCTTAATCTCCGGGGGGAACTACAATGAGCAGTTCTTC
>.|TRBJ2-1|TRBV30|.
CAWSRRGGQFF
TGTGCCTGGAGTCGGAGGGGGGGACAGTTCTTC
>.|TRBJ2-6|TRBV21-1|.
CASSKARDFCSGANVLTF
TGTGCCAGCAGCAAGGCCAGGGACTTTTGTTCTGGGGCCAACGTCCTGACTTTC
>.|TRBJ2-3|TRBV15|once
CATRGAPPHTQYF
TGTGCCACCAGGGGAGCCCCACCTCATACGCAGTATTTT
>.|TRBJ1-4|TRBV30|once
CAWSVRGGYEKLFF
TGTGCCTGGAGTGTTCGAGGAGGCTATGAAAAACTGTTTTTT
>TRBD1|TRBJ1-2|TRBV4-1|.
CASSQVGTGDYGYTF
TGCGCCAGCAGCCAAGTTGGGACAGGGGACTATGGCTACACCTTC
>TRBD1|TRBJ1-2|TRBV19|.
CASTSSGTGVPWKGYTF
TGTGCCAGTACCTCATCCGGGACAGGGGTCCCTTGGAAGGGCTACACCTTC
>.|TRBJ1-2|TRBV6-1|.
CASSEQRGLNYGYTF
TGTGCCAGCAGTGAACAACGCGGACTAAACTATGGCTACACCTTC
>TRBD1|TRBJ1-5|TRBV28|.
CASRDRDRNSNQPQHF
TGTGCCAGCAGGGACCGGGACAGGAATAGCAATCAGCCCCAGCATTTT
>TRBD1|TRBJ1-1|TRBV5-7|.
CASSMARDRDERDTEAFF
TGTGCCAGCAGCATGGCCCGGGACAGGGATGAGAGGGACACTGAAGCTTTCTTT
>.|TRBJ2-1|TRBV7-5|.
CARSLEVYVRGEGNEQFF
TGTGCCAGAAGCTTAGAGGTTTACGTACGGGGTGAAGGGAATGAGCAGTTCTTC
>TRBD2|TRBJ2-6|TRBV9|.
CASSDVVGRGVSGANVLTF
TGTGCCAGCAGCGACGTCGTTGGGCGGGGGGTCTCTGGGGCCAACGTCCTGACTTTC
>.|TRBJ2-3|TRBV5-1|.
CASRETGRDTQYF
TGCGCCAGCAGAGAGACAGGAAGAGATACGCAGTATTTT
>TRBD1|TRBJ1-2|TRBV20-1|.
CSASGTGGVGGYTF
TGCAGTGCTAGTGGCACAGGGGGCGTTGGTGGCTACACCTTC
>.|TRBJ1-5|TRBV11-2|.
CASSLGGGTLGWPQHF
TGTGCCAGCAGCTTAGGGGGGGGAACTTTAGGGTGGCCCCAGCATTTT
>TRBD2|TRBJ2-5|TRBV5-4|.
CASSSSGGWETQYF
TGTGCCAGCAGCTCCAGCGGGGGGTGGGAGACCCAGTACTTC
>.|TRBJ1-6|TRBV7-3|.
CASKESGGSPLHF
TGTGCCAGCAAGGAAAGTGGAGGTTCACCCCTCCACTTT
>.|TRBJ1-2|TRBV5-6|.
CASSLVAYGYTF
TGTGCCAGCAGCTTGGTAGCTTATGGCTACACCTTC
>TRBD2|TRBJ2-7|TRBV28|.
CASGRVGLTYEQYF
TGTGCCAGCGGACGGGTGGGACTAACCTACGAGCAGTACTTC
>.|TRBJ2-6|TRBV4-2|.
CASSQDPGMVNVLTF
TGTGCCAGCAGCCAAGATCCCGGGATGGTCAACGTCCTGACTTTC
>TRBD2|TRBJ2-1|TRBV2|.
CASSVGGGAGEQFF
TGTGCCAGCAGTGTTGGCGGGGGGGCTGGTGAGCAGTTCTTC
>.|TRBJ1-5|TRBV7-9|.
CASSLGPGKQPQHF
TGTGCCAGCAGCTTAGGGCCCGGGAAACAGCCCCAGCATTTT
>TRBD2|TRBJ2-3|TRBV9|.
CASSVGLAGASVSTDTQYF
TGTGCCAGCAGCGTAGGACTAGCGGGGGCCTCAGTTAGCACAGATACGCAGTATTTT
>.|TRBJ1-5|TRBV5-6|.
CASSLKGTVTFSNQPQHF
TGTGCCAGCAGCTTGAAAGGCACAGTTACTTTTAGCAATCAGCCCCAGCATTTT
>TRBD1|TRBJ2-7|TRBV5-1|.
CATSQGAGEQYF
TGCGCCACCAGTCAGGGGGCGGGCGAGCAGTACTTC
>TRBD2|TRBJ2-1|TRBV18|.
CASSPPGRGDMNEQFF
TGTGCCAGCTCACCACCTGGGCGGGGGGACATGAATGAGCAGTTCTTC
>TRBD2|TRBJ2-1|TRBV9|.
CASSEPGGLGYNEQFF
TGTGCCAGCAGCGAGCCGGGAGGTTTAGGGTACAATGAGCAGTTCTTC
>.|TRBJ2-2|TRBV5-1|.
CASSPRGGGGGELFF
TGCGCCAGCAGCCCCCGGGGAGGTGGTGGCGGGGAGCTGTTTTTT
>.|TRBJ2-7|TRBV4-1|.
CASSPRRMRDEQYF
TGCGCCAGCAGCCCGAGGCGTATGAGAGACGAGCAGTACTTC
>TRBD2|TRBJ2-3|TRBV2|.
CASIISPLAGGTDTQYF
TGTGCCAGCATTATCTCCCCTCTAGCGGGGGGCACAGATACGCAGTATTTT
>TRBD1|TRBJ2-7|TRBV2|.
CASSKEGTGTYEQYF
TGTGCCAGCAGTAAAGAGGGGACAGGGACCTACGAGCAGTACTTC
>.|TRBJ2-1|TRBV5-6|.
CASSMVGRGNEQFF
TGTGCCAGCAGCATGGTCGGAAGGGGCAATGAGCAGTTCTTC
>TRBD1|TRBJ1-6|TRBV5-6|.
CASSTPGQGDSPLHF
TGTGCCAGCAGCACCCCGGGACAGGGTGACTCACCCCTCCACTTT
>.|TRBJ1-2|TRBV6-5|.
CASILKNYGYTF
TGTGCCAGCATTTTAAAAAACTATGGCTACACCTTC
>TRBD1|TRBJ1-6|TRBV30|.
CAWSAQGAVSPLHF
TGTGCCTGGAGTGCACAGGGGGCCGTATCACCCCTCCACTTT
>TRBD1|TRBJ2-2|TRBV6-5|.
CASSYSGQGSGGELFF
TGTGCCAGCAGTTACTCGGGACAGGGGAGTGGCGGGGAGCTGTTTTTT
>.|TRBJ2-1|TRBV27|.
CASSLSTRGNEQFF
TGTGCCAGCAGTTTGTCGACGCGGGGCAATGAGCAGTTCTTC
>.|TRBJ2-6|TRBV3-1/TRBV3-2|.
CASSQLGANVLTF
TGTGCCAGCAGCCAACTTGGGGCCAACGTCCTGACTTTC
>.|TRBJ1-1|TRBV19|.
CASSRPGHPNTEAFF
TGTGCCAGTAGTCGACCGGGACACCCGAACACTGAAGCTTTCTTT
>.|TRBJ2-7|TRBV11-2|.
CASSSQPGDYEQYF
TGTGCCAGCAGCTCACAGCCCGGGGACTACGAGCAGTACTTC
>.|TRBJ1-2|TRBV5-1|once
CASSLDRTSGYTF
TGCGCCAGCAGCTTGGATCGGACATCTGGCTACACCTTC